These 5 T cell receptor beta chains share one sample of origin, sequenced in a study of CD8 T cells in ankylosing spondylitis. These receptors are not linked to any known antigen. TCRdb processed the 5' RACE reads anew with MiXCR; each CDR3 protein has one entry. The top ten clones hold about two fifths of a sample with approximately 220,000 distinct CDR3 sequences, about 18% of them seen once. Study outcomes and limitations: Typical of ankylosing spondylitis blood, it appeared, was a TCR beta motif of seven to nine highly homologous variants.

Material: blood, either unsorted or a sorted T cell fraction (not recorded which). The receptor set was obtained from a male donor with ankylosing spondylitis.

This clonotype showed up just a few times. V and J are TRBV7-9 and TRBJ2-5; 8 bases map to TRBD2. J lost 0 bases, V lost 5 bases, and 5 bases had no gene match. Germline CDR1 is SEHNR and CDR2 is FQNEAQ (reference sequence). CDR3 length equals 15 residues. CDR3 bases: TGTGCCAGCAGCCCGGGAGGGGCAGACCAAGAGACCCAGTACTTC. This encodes CASSPGGADQETQYF.

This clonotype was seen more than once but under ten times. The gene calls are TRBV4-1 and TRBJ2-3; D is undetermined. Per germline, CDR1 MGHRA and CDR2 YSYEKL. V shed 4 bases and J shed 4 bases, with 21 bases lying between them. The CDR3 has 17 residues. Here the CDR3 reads CASSPLPSDLVADTQYF. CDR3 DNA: TGCGCCAGCAGCCCGCTACCGTCCGACTTGGTGGCAGATACGCAGTATTTT.

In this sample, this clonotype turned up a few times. CDR3 sequence (DNA): TGTGCCAGCAGCCTAGGGATATACCGGGACACCGGCTCCTACGAGCAGTACTTC. Residues: CASSLGIYRDTGSYEQYF. J is TRBJ2-7 and V is TRBV4-2; TRBD1 might be the D (6 bases). Trimming stripped 4 bases from V and 0 bases from J, with 22 bases between. The CDR3 spans 18 residues. Per germline, CDR1 LGHNA and CDR2 YNFKEQ.

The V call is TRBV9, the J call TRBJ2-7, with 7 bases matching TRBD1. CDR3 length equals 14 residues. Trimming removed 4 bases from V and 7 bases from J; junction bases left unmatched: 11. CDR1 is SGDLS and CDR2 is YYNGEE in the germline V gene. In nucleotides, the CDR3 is TGTGCCAGCAGCCCGGGTGGGGACAGAGGGGAGCAGTACTTC. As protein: CASSPGGDRGEQYF.

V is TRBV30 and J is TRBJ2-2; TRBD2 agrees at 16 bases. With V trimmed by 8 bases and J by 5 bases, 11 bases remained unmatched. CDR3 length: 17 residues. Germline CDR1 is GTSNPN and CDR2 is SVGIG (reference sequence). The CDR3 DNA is TGTGCCCTCCCGGGACTAGCGGGAGGGCGCTATACCGGGGAGCTGTTTTTT. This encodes CALPGLAGGRYTGELFF. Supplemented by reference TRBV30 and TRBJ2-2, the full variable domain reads SQTIHQWPATLVQPVGSPLSLECTVEGTSNPNLYWYRQAAGRGLQLLFYSVGIGQISSEVPQNLSASRPQDRQFILSSKKLLLSDSGFYLCALPGLAGGRYTGELFFGEGSRLTVL.